This TCR beta chain appears in the sequencing data of a study of OX40 agonist ivuxolimab in advanced cancers. In the study overall: Patients received ivuxolimab, an intravenous treatment, every 2 weeks at 0.01 to 10 mg/kg. Among those enrolled, mean age was approximately 62 years (range about 23 to 90) and about 82% were male.

Systemic immunosuppression or a history of autoimmune disease excluded patients. Notes on the study in general: Within 6 weeks, CD4+ and CD8+ blood T cells expanded clonally at 0.1 to 3.0 mg/kg.

Here immunoSEQ multiplex PCR was the method, and the copy in TCRdb shows in-frame clones only, minus some. In the table there are 100,000 or so clones, roughly 84% of which are singletons. As for this clone: What it binds is unknown.

The input for sequencing was CD4+ or CD8+ T cells sorted from blood, taken in a trial of the OX40 agonist ivuxolimab. This receptor was obtained from an adult with an advanced solid tumor such as melanoma, head and neck, liver or kidney cancer.

The CDR3 DNA is TGTGCCAGCAGTTCCGGGCAGACCCAGTACTTC. The encoded protein is CASSSGQTQYF. The V and J genes are TRBV6-6 and TRBJ2-5; D unclear. CDR1 MNHNY and CDR2 SVGAGI come from the germline V gene (reference sequence). This CDR3 is built from 11 residues. Trimming removed 4 bases at V and 6 bases at J, with 6 bases between.